Described below is a single T cell receptor (beta chain) sequence and its context. Its antigen is unknown. Time point noted: technical triplicate 2. The unsorted libraries were prepared from 2 million PBMCs (stored at -80 C). The data belong to a study of neurological immune-mediated disorders. Study results and limitations: Patients with HTLV-1-associated myelopathy showed the most TCR clonal expansion. Those with multiple sclerosis showed the least, falling below healthy controls.

The germline gives CDR1 SGHTA, CDR2 FQGNSA. The CDR3 totals 20 residues. V lost 2 bases and J lost 3; bases outside the gene matches: 14. With 10-nucleotide random UMIs included, cDNA was synthesized by 5'RACE. From 15-18 subjects, every sequencing run obtained over 190 million TCR-beta sequences. One entry per CDR3 protein, called by TCRdb with MiXCR from the 5' RACE reads. This sample has roughly 61,000 distinct CDR3 sequences, with 24% found just once. The TCR comes from a man aged 55 to 70 with HTLV-1-associated myelopathy (HAM/TSP). The sample taken for sequencing was PBMCs. The chain links TRBV7-2 to TRBJ2-3; 13 positions agree with TRBD2. CDR3 in DNA: TGTGCCAGCAGCTTAAGAGGGGATGGACTAGCGGGAGTCGGGACAGATACGCAGTATTTT. Its translation is CASSLRGDGLAGVGTDTQYF.